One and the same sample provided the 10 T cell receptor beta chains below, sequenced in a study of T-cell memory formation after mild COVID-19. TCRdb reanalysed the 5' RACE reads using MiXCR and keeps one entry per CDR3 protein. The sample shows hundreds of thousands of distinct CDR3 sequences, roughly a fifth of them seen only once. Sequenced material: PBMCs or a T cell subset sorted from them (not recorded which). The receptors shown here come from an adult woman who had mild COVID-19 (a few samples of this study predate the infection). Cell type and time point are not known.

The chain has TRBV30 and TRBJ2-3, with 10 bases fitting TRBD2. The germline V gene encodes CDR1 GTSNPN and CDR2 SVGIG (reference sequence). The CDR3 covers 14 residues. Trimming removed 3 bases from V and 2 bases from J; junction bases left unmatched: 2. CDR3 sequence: CAWRLAGSTDTQYF. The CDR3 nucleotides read TGTGCCTGGAGACTAGCGGGATCCACAGATACGCAGTATTTT.

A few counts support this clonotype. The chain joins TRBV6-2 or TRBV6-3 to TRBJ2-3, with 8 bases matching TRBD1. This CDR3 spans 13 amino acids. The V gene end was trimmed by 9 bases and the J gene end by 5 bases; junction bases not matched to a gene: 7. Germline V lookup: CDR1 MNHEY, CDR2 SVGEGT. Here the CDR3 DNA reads TGTGCCAGTGGACAGGGATGGTTAGATACGCAGTATTTT. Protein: CASGQGWLDTQYF.

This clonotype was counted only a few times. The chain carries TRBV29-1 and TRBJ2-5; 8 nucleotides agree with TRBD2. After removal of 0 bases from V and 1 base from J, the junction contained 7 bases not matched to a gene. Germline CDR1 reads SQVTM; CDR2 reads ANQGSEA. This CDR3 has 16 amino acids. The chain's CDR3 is CSVEDLSGAPQETQYF. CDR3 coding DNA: TGCAGCGTTGAAGATCTTAGCGGGGCTCCCCAAGAGACCCAGTACTTC.

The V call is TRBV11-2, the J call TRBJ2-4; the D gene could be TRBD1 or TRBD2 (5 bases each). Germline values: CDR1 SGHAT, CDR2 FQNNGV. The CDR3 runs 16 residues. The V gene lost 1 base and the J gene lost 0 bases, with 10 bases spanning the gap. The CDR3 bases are TGTGCCAGCAGCTTAGTTGGGGGTATAGCCAAAAACATTCAGTACTTC. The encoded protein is CASSLVGGIAKNIQYF.

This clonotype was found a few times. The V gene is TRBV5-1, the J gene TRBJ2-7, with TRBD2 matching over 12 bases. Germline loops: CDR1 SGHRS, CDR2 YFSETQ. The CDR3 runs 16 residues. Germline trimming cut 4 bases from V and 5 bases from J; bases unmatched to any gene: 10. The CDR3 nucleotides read TGCGCCAGCAGCCGGGGACTAGCGGGTGAAAATGACGAGCAGTACTTC. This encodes CASSRGLAGENDEQYF. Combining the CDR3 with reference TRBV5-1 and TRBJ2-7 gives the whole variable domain KAGVTQTPRYLIKTRGQQVTLSCSPISGHRSVSWYQQTPGQGLQFLFEYFSETQRNKGNFPGRFSGRQFSNSRSEMNVSTLELGDSALYLCASSRGLAGENDEQYFGPGTRLTVT.

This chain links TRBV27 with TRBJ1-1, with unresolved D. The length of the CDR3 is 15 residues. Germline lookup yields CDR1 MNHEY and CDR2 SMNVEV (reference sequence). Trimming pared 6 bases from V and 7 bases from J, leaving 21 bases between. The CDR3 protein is CASSPDRRGRDEAFF. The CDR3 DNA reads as TGTGCCAGCAGCCCGGACCGGAGAGGGAGAGATGAAGCTTTCTTT.

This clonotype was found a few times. In DNA form, the CDR3 reads TGTGCCAGCAGCTTACTTCGACTCAGCACAGATACGCAGTATTTT. Translating it yields CASSLLRLSTDTQYF. The V and J genes are TRBV7-9 and TRBJ2-3; D is unresolved. The CDR3 is made up of 15 amino acids. Germline loops: CDR1 SEHNR, CDR2 FQNEAQ (reference sequence). Deletions cut 2 bases from V and 0 bases from J, with 9 bases between.

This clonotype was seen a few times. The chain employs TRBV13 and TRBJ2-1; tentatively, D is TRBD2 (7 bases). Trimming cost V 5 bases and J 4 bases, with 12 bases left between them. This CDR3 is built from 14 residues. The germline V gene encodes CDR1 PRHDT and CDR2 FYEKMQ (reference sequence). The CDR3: CASSHKGGYNEQFF. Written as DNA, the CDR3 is TGTGCCAGCAGCCATAAGGGGGGGTACAATGAGCAGTTCTTC.

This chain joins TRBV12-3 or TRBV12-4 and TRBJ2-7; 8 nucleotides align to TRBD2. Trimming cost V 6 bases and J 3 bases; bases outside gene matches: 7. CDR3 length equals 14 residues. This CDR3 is CASRMGTRGYEQYF. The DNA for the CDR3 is TGTGCCAGCAGGATGGGGACTAGGGGCTACGAGCAGTACTTC.

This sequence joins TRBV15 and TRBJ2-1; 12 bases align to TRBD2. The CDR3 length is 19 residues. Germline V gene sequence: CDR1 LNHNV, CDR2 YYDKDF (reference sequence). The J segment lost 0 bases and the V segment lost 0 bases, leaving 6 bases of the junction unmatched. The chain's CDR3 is CATSRDRLAGVSSYNEQFF. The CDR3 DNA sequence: TGTGCCACCAGCAGAGATAGACTAGCGGGGGTAAGCTCCTACAATGAGCAGTTCTTC.